Presented here are 17 T cell receptor beta chains from one specimen sequenced in a study of shared clonotypes between healthy human individuals. The table came from immunoSEQ multiplex PCR; TCRdb's copy has only in-frame clones and leaves some out. The table records under 1,100,000 clones, 65% to 80% of them present only once. Specimen: memory CD4+ T cells sorted from blood. Subset defined: CD45RA-negative fraction. These receptors were taken from a man aged 18 to 29 in good health.

This clone was seen a single time. J is TRBJ2-5 and V is TRBV2; 11 nucleotides align to TRBD2. The CDR3 contains 15 residues. The V gene end was trimmed by 2 bases and the J gene end by 4 bases; junction bases not matched to a gene: 3. Germline loops: CDR1 SNHLY, CDR2 FYNNEI. The CDR3 here is CASSEKGLAGETQYF. As DNA, the CDR3 is TGTGCCAGCAGTGAAAAAGGACTAGCGGGAGAGACCCAGTACTTC.

This clone showed up just once. The chain combines TRBV5-1 with TRBJ2-5; TRBD1 agrees at 7 bases. This CDR3 has 14 residues. Germline V gene sequence: CDR1 SGHRS, CDR2 YFSETQ. V shed 4 bases and J 3 bases; nucleotides not matched to a gene: 6. The CDR3 spells CASSAVTGKETQYF. The DNA of the CDR3 is TGCGCCAGCAGCGCGGTGACAGGGAAAGAGACCCAGTACTTC. Full variable domain (rest looked up from reference TRBV5-1 and TRBJ2-5): KAGVTQTPRYLIKTRGQQVTLSCSPISGHRSVSWYQQTPGQGLQFLFEYFSETQRNKGNFPGRFSGRQFSNSRSEMNVSTLELGDSALYLCASSAVTGKETQYFGPGTRLLVL.

V is TRBV19 and J is TRBJ1-6; D unclear. Germline V gene data show CDR1 as LNHDA and CDR2 as SQIVND (reference sequence). The CDR3 runs to 16 residues. Trimming removed 3 bases at V and 5 bases at J, with 14 bases between. CDR3 nucleotide sequence: TGTGCCAGTAGTATGCGCCGAAGGACGGATAATTCACCCCTCCACTTT. It codes for CASSMRRRTDNSPLHF.

J is TRBJ2-5 and V is TRBV7-2; tentatively, D is TRBD1 (6 bases). Trimming took 6 bases from V and 3 from J, leaving 11 bases between them. The CDR3 loop spans 13 amino acids. Germline CDR1 and CDR2: SGHTA and FQGNSA. In DNA, the CDR3 is TGTGCCAGCAGTCAACAGGGAAAAGAGACCCAGTACTTC. This codes for CASSQQGKETQYF.

The chain carries TRBV7-9 and TRBJ2-1; 9 bases match TRBD2. Germline values: CDR1 SEHNR, CDR2 FQNEAQ (reference sequence). The V gene end was trimmed by 1 base and the J gene end by 3 bases; junction bases not matched to a gene: 13. This CDR3 spans 19 amino acids. CDR3 sequence: CASSLEDASGNNYYNEQFF. CDR3 nucleotide sequence: TGTGCCAGCAGCTTAGAAGACGCTAGCGGGAATAACTACTACAATGAGCAGTTCTTC.

Only one count was recorded for this clone. This chain uses TRBV28 with TRBJ1-2; D is possibly TRBD1 (6 bases). Germline loops: CDR1 MDHEN, CDR2 SYDVKM. This CDR3 spans 16 amino acids. With 6 bases removed from V and 3 bases from J, the gap between germline ends came to 20 bases. CDR3 protein: CASSPTFKTGHYGYTF. CDR3 nucleotide sequence: TGTGCCAGCAGCCCTACTTTCAAAACAGGGCACTATGGCTACACCTTC.

There are many counts of this clone. The chain links TRBV7-3 to TRBJ2-2, with 8 bases identical to TRBD1. Trimming took 2 bases from V and 7 from J; bases not matched to a gene: 6. Germline V gene sequence: CDR1 SGHTA, CDR2 FQGTGA. The CDR3 runs 15 residues. The CDR3 DNA reads TGTGCCAGCAGCTTATCTGGGACAGGCGTCGGGGAGCTGTTTTTT. Translated: CASSLSGTGVGELFF.

This clone occurred once. The chain employs TRBV28 and TRBJ2-4, with D possibly being TRBD2 (6 bases). The V and J ends lost 7 bases and 6 bases respectively, with 13 bases between them. This CDR3 has 13 residues. Germline V gene sequence: CDR1 MDHEN, CDR2 SYDVKM. CDR3 sequence (DNA): TGTGCCAGCAACCCCGGGGGAGGAAACATTCAGTACTTC. Translation: CASNPGGGNIQYF.

This clone was observed many times. The CDR3 loop is CASSLVPTTYYEQYF. CDR3 DNA sequence: TGTGCCAGCAGCTTGGTGCCAACCACCTACTACGAGCAGTACTTC. The V gene is TRBV5-5, the J gene TRBJ2-7; D remains ambiguous. This CDR3 is built from 15 residues. The V gene's germline CDR1 is SGHKS and CDR2 YYEKEE (reference sequence). V lost 0 bases, J lost 3 bases, and 13 bases lay in between.

The rearrangement links TRBV7-2 to TRBJ1-5; 7 nucleotides line up with TRBD1. Germline values: CDR1 SGHTA, CDR2 FQGNSA. The CDR3 is made up of 14 amino acids. The junction had 3 bases not matched to a gene; V was cut back by 6 bases and J by 1 base. As DNA, the CDR3 is TGTGCCAGCAGGATACAGGGGAGCAATCAGCCCCAGCATTTT. This sequence encodes CASRIQGSNQPQHF.

The chain combines TRBV27 with TRBJ1-6; D unclear. This CDR3 has 10 residues. The germline CDR1 and CDR2 sequences are MNHEY and SMNVEV (reference sequence). Trimming removed 6 bases from V and 10 bases from J, with 4 bases in between. The CDR3 protein is CASRLSPLHF. Written as DNA, the CDR3 is TGTGCCAGCAGGCTCTCACCCCTCCACTTT.

The chain has TRBV5-1 and TRBJ2-5, with 8 bases identical to TRBD1. This CDR3 contains 14 residues. The germline V gene has CDR1 SGHRS and CDR2 YFSETQ. The V segment lost 4 bases and the J segment 4 bases; nucleotides outside the gene matches: 6. This chain's CDR3 is CASSPPDRAETQYF. The CDR3, as DNA: TGCGCCAGCAGCCCACCGGACAGGGCAGAGACCCAGTACTTC.

The chain employs TRBV7-6 and TRBJ2-2; D is perhaps TRBD2 (7 bases). This CDR3 has 16 amino acids. The germline CDR1 and CDR2 sequences are SGHVS and FNYEAQ. Trimming left V 0 bases short and J 0 bases short, with 8 bases between. In DNA form, the CDR3 reads TGTGCCAGCAGCTTAGCAGGGGGGGCGAACACCGGGGAGCTGTTTTTT. Amino acids: CASSLAGGANTGELFF.

The chain is built from TRBV5-1 and TRBJ2-5; D is perhaps TRBD1 (6 bases). Germline V lookup: CDR1 SGHRS, CDR2 YFSETQ. V shed 2 bases and J shed 4 bases, with 9 bases lying between them. The CDR3 covers 13 residues. CDR3 coding DNA: TGCGCCAGCAGCTTTTTAGGGGGAGAGACCCAGTACTTC. Its translation is CASSFLGGETQYF.

The chain links TRBV5-4 to TRBJ2-2, with 9 positions matching TRBD2. Germline V gene data show CDR1 as SGHNT and CDR2 as YYREEE (reference sequence). This CDR3 contains 17 residues. Trimming at V came to 4 bases and at J to 5 bases, leaving 12 bases not matched to a gene. The CDR3 bases are TGTGCCAGCAGCCCGCCAGGGACTAGCTCATTAACCGGGGAGCTGTTTTTT. Translating gives CASSPPGTSSLTGELFF.

The V and J genes are TRBV10-3 and TRBJ2-7; 10 positions match TRBD1. The V and J ends lost 6 bases and 6 bases, in that order; junction bases with no gene match: 8. Germline CDR1 and CDR2: ENHRY and SYGVKD. CDR3 length equals 14 residues. The CDR3 sequence is CAIRDAGTGVEQYF. CDR3 in DNA: TGTGCCATCAGGGACGCCGGGACAGGGGTCGAGCAGTACTTC.

The gene calls are TRBV28 and TRBJ1-3; D might be TRBD1 (6 bases). This CDR3 is 13 amino acids long. Deletions cut 5 bases from V and 3 bases from J, with 8 bases between. CDR1 and CDR2 from the germline V gene are MDHEN and SYDVKM. CDR3 sequence reads: CASSQGFGNTIYF. In nucleotides, the CDR3 is TGTGCCAGCAGTCAGGGGTTTGGAAACACCATATATTTT.